This T cell receptor beta chain was found in a study of T cell repertoires in cytomegalovirus infection. The CDR3 length is 13 residues. The germline V gene has CDR1 SGHTA and CDR2 FQGNSA. Trimming took off 9 bases at V and 4 bases at J, with 15 bases between the two ends. The table lists this clonotype with a few counts. Its antigen is unidentified. TCRdb processed the reads anew with MiXCR; each CDR3 protein has one entry. This table holds roughly 110,000 distinct CDR3 sequences, around 31% found once. Material: CD8+ T cells from cultured PBMCs, obtained from culture after CMV antigen stimulation. The clonotype comes from a human donor in good health (CMV status not recorded). Some clones in this sample may be carry-over from other donors' samples. The rearrangement uses TRBV7-2 and TRBJ1-2; D might be TRBD1 (5 bases). CDR3 sequence: CASYRDLGYGYTF. The CDR3 DNA is TGTGCCAGTTATCGGGACTTGGGCTATGGCTACACCTTC.